Included here is one T cell receptor beta chain sequence, with context. Germline V gene data show CDR1 as SEHNR and CDR2 as FQNEAQ (reference sequence). V shed 6 bases and J shed 1 base, with 9 bases lying between them. The length of the CDR3 is 14 residues. In the original workflow: Estimation of nucleated cell counts was performed using reference gene primer amplification. Sequencing used immunoSEQ multiplex PCR; TCRdb keeps in-frame clones, though not all of them. The DNA was the basis for D and trimming; V, J and clone size are from that table. This table has 400,000 to 500,000 clones, about 88% appearing once. These data come from a study of blood T cell repertoires in COVID-19. Participants were aged about 18 to 100 years, lived in under 30 US areas, and enrolled virtually. Participants had their cohort set by participant-reported clinical history. Individuals in the exposed group had encountered a COVID-19 case within 2 weeks preceding study entry.

The receptor was derived from a woman between 18 and 30 years old who had been exposed to COVID-19. The chain employs TRBV7-9 and TRBJ2-2; D ambiguous. Sequenced input: PBMCs or T cells enriched from blood (not recorded which). The CDR3 DNA sequence: TGTGCCAGCAGTGCCGACTTGAACACCGGGGAGCTGTTTTTT. It translates to CASSADLNTGELFF. Full variable domain (remainder filled in from reference TRBV7-9 and TRBJ2-2): DTGVSQNPRHKITKRGQNVTFRCDPISEHNRLYWYRQTLGQGPEFLTYFQNEAQLEKSRLLSDRFSAERPKGSFSTLEIQRTEQGDSAMYLCASSADLNTGELFFGEGSRLTVL.